This T cell receptor (beta chain) emerged from a study of CD8 T cells in ankylosing spondylitis. Notes on the study in general: There were earlier reports of some motif variants in reactive arthritis synovial fluid and blood. Characteristic of ankylosing spondylitis blood, it appeared, was a TCR beta motif comprising eight highly homologous variants.

TCRdb re-analysed the 5' RACE reads in MiXCR, keeping a single row per CDR3 protein. The data contain about 310,000 distinct CDR3 sequences, under 25% of them singletons. This clonotype was detected only a few times. Antigen specificity is unknown. The V and J ends lost 2 bases and 5 bases respectively, with 13 bases between them. Germline lookup yields CDR1 SGHDT and CDR2 YYEEEE. CDR3 length: 14 amino acids. The sample consisted of blood, either unsorted or a sorted T cell fraction (not recorded which). This receptor was obtained from a female donor with ankylosing spondylitis or in good health (not recorded which). The rearrangement joins TRBV5-6 to TRBJ1-1; no clear D. The CDR3 nucleotides read TGTGCCAGCAGCTTCCCAAACTCGGGGACTGAAGCTTTCTTT. This sequence encodes CASSFPNSGTEAFF.